This T cell receptor (beta chain) was obtained from a study of early T cells in non-severe SARS-CoV-2 infection. Attachment of unique molecular identifiers was made to individual cDNA molecules. One entry per CDR3 protein results from TCRdb running MiXCR on the 5' RACE reads. Of tens of thousands of distinct CDR3 sequences in the sample, 12% were seen once. V dropped 6 bases and J dropped 4 bases, with 15 bases sitting between them. The CDR3 totals 14 residues. Germline CDR1 is MDHEN and CDR2 is SYDVKM. The chain recombines TRBV28 with TRBJ1-2, with a possible D match to TRBD1 (5 bases). Sequencing input: whole blood. This sequence originates from an adult who was a healthcare worker with PCR-confirmed SARS-CoV-2 infection or an uninfected control (not recorded which). The CDR3, as DNA: TGTGCCAGCAGCCCTGTTGGGGACTTCTATGGCTACACCTTC. This sequence encodes CASSPVGDFYGYTF.